The 5 T cell receptor beta chains given below trace back to one sample, sequenced in a study of blood T cells in healthy people across ages. A J-beta primer mix and a sample-barcoded 5' primer were used in a second PCR of roughly 7 to 12 cycles. TCRdb reprocessed the 5' RACE reads with MiXCR, giving one entry per CDR3 protein. The profile shows around 780,000 distinct CDR3 sequences, around a quarter of them singletons. The same data also contributed to another study, on T cells of mothers and their children.

Sequenced material: blood. All receptors derive from a boy between 10 and 17 years old in good health.

The chain uses TRBV5-1 and TRBJ2-3; D possibly corresponds to TRBD1 (7 bases). Germline V gene data show CDR1 as SGHRS and CDR2 as YFSETQ. Trimming left V 0 bases short and J 0 bases short, with 11 bases between. The CDR3 is made up of 16 amino acids. CDR3 sequence: CASSLEQGTSTDTQYF. The CDR3, as DNA: TGCGCCAGCAGCTTGGAACAGGGGACTAGCACAGATACGCAGTATTTT.

The chain uses TRBV12-3 or TRBV12-4 and TRBJ1-1, with D tentatively TRBD1 (6 bases). This CDR3 is 12 amino acids long. V dropped 3 bases and J dropped 6 bases, with 8 bases sitting between them. The CDR3 here is CASSLGASEAFF. CDR3 bases: TGTGCCAGCAGTTTGGGGGCATCTGAAGCTTTCTTT.

This clonotype appeared a few times. The V and J genes are TRBV5-1 and TRBJ1-4; 8 positions match TRBD1. In germline, CDR1 is SGHRS, CDR2 YFSETQ. The CDR3 totals 13 residues. The trim removed 0 bases at V and 14 bases at J, leaving 6 bases unmatched. CDR3 sequence: CASSLGQGIGLFF. The CDR3 DNA follows: TGCGCCAGCAGCTTGGGACAGGGGATTGGGCTGTTTTTT.

The V call is TRBV11-1, the J call TRBJ2-7, with TRBD2 identical over 7 bases. The J segment lost 2 bases and the V segment lost 4 bases, leaving 5 bases of the junction unmatched. CDR3 length: 14 amino acids. Germline V CDR1 and CDR2: SGHAT, FQDESV (reference sequence). The CDR3 DNA reads TGTGCCAGCAGCTCCCCAGCGGGGACCTACGAGCAGTACTTC. Its translation: CASSSPAGTYEQYF.

This clonotype was seen a handful of times. The chain uses TRBV6-1 and TRBJ1-5; a weak D match, TRBD1 (5 bases). CDR1 MNHNS and CDR2 SASEGT come from the germline V gene. The CDR3 loop spans 14 amino acids. Trimming pared 5 bases from V and 5 bases from J, leaving 13 bases between. This CDR3 is CASSNRDRDQPQHF. The CDR3 DNA is TGTGCCAGCAGTAACCGGGACCGTGATCAGCCCCAGCATTTT.